This T cell receptor (beta chain) comes out of a study of blood T cell repertoires in COVID-19. This clone has only one observation. Its ends do not fully match the called genes, so a read error is possible. The CDR3 loop spans 11 amino acids. Per germline, CDR1 LNHNV and CDR2 YYDKDF (reference sequence). Using immunoSEQ multiplex PCR, the repertoire was profiled, and TCRdb retains in-frame clones only, with some absent. The sample includes 120,000 to 150,000 clones, 85% to 90% of them seen just once. The clonotype originates from a man between 18 and 35 years old with COVID-19, enrolled during active disease. The chain couples TRBV15 to TRBJ1-4; tentatively, D is TRBD1 (5 bases). The sample taken for sequencing was peripheral blood. CDR3 residues: CATSSSQGMLF. DNA of the CDR3: TGTGCCACCAGCTCGTCGCAGGGTATGCTTTTT.